What follows are 9 T cell receptor beta chains derived from one specimen sequenced in a study of blood T cells in healthy people across ages. Together with a sample-barcoded 5' primer, a J-beta primer mix was included in a second PCR lasting about 7 to 11 cycles. TCRdb redid the calling of the 5' RACE reads with MiXCR, one entry per CDR3 protein. Among some 760,000 distinct CDR3 sequences listed, around a quarter were seen once. These data are also associated with another study on T cells of mothers and their children.

Specimen: blood. The receptors come from a boy between 10 and 17 years old in good health.

This clonotype was recorded a few times. V and J are TRBV29-1 and TRBJ1-5; weak D call: TRBD1 (5 bases). The V gene lost 4 bases and the J gene lost 0 bases, with 10 bases spanning the gap. The CDR3 has 14 residues. The V gene's germline CDR1 is SQVTM and CDR2 ANQGSEA. CDR3 sequence reads: CSVGEGISNQPQHF. The CDR3 DNA reads as TGCAGCGTTGGGGAGGGGATTAGCAATCAGCCCCAGCATTTT.

The chain employs TRBV5-5 and TRBJ2-2, with a possible D match to TRBD1 (7 bases). CDR1 and CDR2 (germline): SGHKS, YYEKEE (reference sequence). This CDR3 is built from 16 residues. Trimming took 0 bases from V and 1 from J, leaving 10 bases between them. In DNA form, the CDR3 reads TGTGCCAGCAGCTTGGTGCAGGGGGGGAACACCGGGGAGCTGTTTTTT. This sequence encodes CASSLVQGGNTGELFF.

The chain carries TRBV14 and TRBJ2-3, with 13 bases matching TRBD2. Germline V CDR1 and CDR2: SGHDN, FVKESK. J was trimmed by 5 bases and V by 4 bases; bases with no gene match: 6. This CDR3 spans 16 amino acids. The CDR3 is CASSLGLAGELDTQYF. CDR3 nucleotide sequence: TGTGCCAGCAGCCTAGGACTAGCGGGAGAACTAGATACGCAGTATTTT.

This clonotype was counted at least ten times. The chain joins TRBV9 to TRBJ2-7, with TRBD1 as a possible D gene (6 bases). The CDR3 is made up of 13 amino acids. The germline gives CDR1 SGDLS, CDR2 YYNGEE. Trimming took 3 bases from V and 0 from J, leaving 7 bases between them. CDR3 sequence: CASSEGDSYEQYF. The CDR3 bases are TGTGCCAGCAGCGAGGGGGACTCCTACGAGCAGTACTTC.

This sequence joins TRBV7-2 and TRBJ2-3; D is ambiguous. Germline assignment: CDR1 SGHTA and CDR2 FQGNSA. V lost 2 bases and J 1 base, leaving 10 bases between the germline ends. CDR3 length equals 15 residues. The CDR3 sequence is CASSLLEIGTDTQYF. CDR3 in DNA: TGTGCCAGCAGCTTATTGGAAATCGGCACAGATACGCAGTATTTT. The entire variable domain, with the rest obtained from reference TRBV7-2 and TRBJ2-3, is as follows: GAGVSQSPSNKVTEKGKDVELRCDPISGHTALYWYRQSLGQGLEFLIYFQGNSAPDKSGLPSDRFSAERTGGSVSTLTIQRTQQEDSAVYLCASSLLEIGTDTQYFGPGTRLTVL.

This clonotype was seen only a few times. One end of the junction does not line up with germline, which may come from a read error. The CDR3 spells CTSSYHRISGANVLTF. DNA of the CDR3: TGTACCAGCAGTTACCACCGAATCTCTGGGGCCAACGTCCTGACTTTC. This rearrangement joins TRBV6-5 to TRBJ2-6; D is undetermined. Germline CDR1 reads MNHEY; CDR2 reads SVGAGI. The CDR3 has 16 amino acids.

This clonotype was seen more than once but under ten times. This chain connects TRBV7-9 to TRBJ2-5; 7 positions agree with TRBD1. The V and J ends lost 5 bases and 0 bases, in that order; junction bases with no gene match: 9. The CDR3 contains 16 residues. Germline V gene lookup returns CDR1 SEHNR and CDR2 FQNEAQ (reference sequence). CDR3 amino acids: CASSPKGAQDQETQYF. CDR3 nucleotides: TGTGCCAGCAGCCCGAAGGGGGCGCAGGACCAAGAGACCCAGTACTTC.

This chain connects TRBV6-1 to TRBJ2-7; TRBD1 matches 9 bases. With the DNA end fitting TRBJ2-1 better, the J assignment may be wrong. The CDR3 consists of 15 residues. The V gene's germline CDR1 is MNHNS and CDR2 SASEGT. The CDR3 is CASSETGTGYDEQFF. Written as DNA, the CDR3 is TGTGCCAGCAGTGAGACCGGGACAGGGTACGATGAGCAGTTCTTC.

V is TRBV29-1 and J is TRBJ2-7; the D is unclear. This CDR3 has 13 amino acids. Germline values: CDR1 SQVTM, CDR2 ANQGSEA. The V and J ends lost 4 bases and 2 bases respectively, with 12 bases between them. This CDR3 reads CSVVYPGAYEQYF. The DNA for the CDR3 is TGCAGCGTTGTTTACCCTGGCGCCTACGAGCAGTACTTC.